This T cell receptor (beta chain) was identified in a study of cytomegalovirus exposure and HLA in healthy donors. Healthy individuals who donated bone marrow served as the donors. 13 Jbeta primers and 60 Vbeta primers were used for the PCR. Sequencing used immunoSEQ multiplex PCR; TCRdb keeps in-frame clones, though not all of them. The sample carries 50,000 to 65,000 clones, about four fifths recorded once. The TCR sequence derives from a woman aged 18-29 years in good health and CMV-seronegative. The sequenced sample was PBMCs.

The CDR3 sequence is CAISESNPLAAPYNEQFF. The CDR3 DNA reads as TGTGCCATCAGTGAGTCGAATCCTCTAGCGGCCCCCTACAATGAGCAGTTCTTC. This chain joins TRBV10-3 and TRBJ2-1; TRBD2 matches at 7 bases. The V gene's germline CDR1 is ENHRY and CDR2 SYGVKD. V dropped 0 bases and J dropped 2; count of bases not matched to a gene: 10. The length of the CDR3 is 18 residues.